The table lists the clone carrying this T cell receptor (beta chain) with many counts. This sample stems from a study of T-cell reconstitution after alpha-beta-depleted transplantation in children. Library preparation (for TCRbeta) was performed with unique molecular identifiers. TCRdb analysed the PCR reads with MiXCR anew, one entry per CDR3 protein. The sample records hundreds of thousands of distinct CDR3 sequences, roughly 9% being singletons. Looked up from germline, CDR1 is SGHAT and CDR2 is FQNNGV. V gave up 1 base and J gave up 6 bases, with 6 bases separating them. This CDR3 comprises 13 residues.

The chain combines TRBV11-2 with TRBJ2-2; TRBD2 might be the D (5 bases). The sequence derives from a human donor who donated a stem cell graft to a child with acute lymphoblastic leukemia. Material: PBMCs from the stem cell graft donor, obtained from the stem cell graft. DNA for the CDR3: TGTGCCAGCAGCTTAGTGGACTCCGGGGAGCTGTTTTTT. Residues: CASSLVDSGELFF.